This TCR beta chain came from a study of TIL therapy for anti-PD-1-resistant metastatic lung cancer. The immunoSEQ assay was v3. TCRdb's table, derived via immunoSEQ multiplex PCR, lists solely in-frame clones and lacks some. In the table there are 95,000 or so clones, about three fifths of which are singletons. Time point defined: pre-treatment sample, taken before nivolumab and TIL therapy. Most excised metastases sampled were pleural nodules or supraclavicular lymph nodes. There are 14 residues in the CDR3. Looked up from germline, CDR1 is LGHNA and CDR2 is YSLEER. V lost 6 bases and J 3 bases, leaving 11 bases between the germline ends.

The input for sequencing was tumor tissue, taken at baseline. The rearrangement links TRBV4-3 to TRBJ2-2; D perhaps matches TRBD2 (6 bases). This clonotype originated in a person aged 25 to 79 with non-small cell lung cancer. CDR3 bases: TGCGCCAGCAGGGAGGGACTCTACACCGGGGAGCTGTTTTTT. Translating it yields CASREGLYTGELFF.